This TCR beta chain was recovered during a study of T cell responses to AZD1222 COVID-19 vaccine. Study in general: Second doses that came at about 4 or about 12 weeks were put together.

The study, taken as a whole, reports: Spike was spanned by vaccine-associated CD4 TCRs, which were dominant at 160-218 and 743-854. Seropositive AZD1222 recipients at baseline numbered only five or six. Without day 14 samples, only post-peak T cell repertoires were studied.

Generated by immunoSEQ multiplex PCR, the TCRdb table keeps only in-frame clones and is missing some. Of 90,000 to 120,000 clones in the sample, roughly 87% are singletons; the top ten hold approximately 4.5%. As regards this clone: Its antigen is as yet unknown.

The CDR3 length is 15 residues. The V gene lost 1 base and the J gene lost 2 bases, with 12 bases spanning the gap. Germline assignment: CDR1 LGHDT and CDR2 YNNKEL (reference sequence). V usage is TRBV3-1 (or the pseudogene TRBV3-2) and J usage is TRBJ2-7; D is ambiguous. The receptor comes from an adult in good health. The material sequenced was peripheral blood, taken on day 0 of AZD1222 vaccination. The CDR3 DNA is TGTGCCAGCAGCCAAGCCGTAGACCGGGCCTACGAGCAGTACTTC. This codes for CASSQAVDRAYEQYF.